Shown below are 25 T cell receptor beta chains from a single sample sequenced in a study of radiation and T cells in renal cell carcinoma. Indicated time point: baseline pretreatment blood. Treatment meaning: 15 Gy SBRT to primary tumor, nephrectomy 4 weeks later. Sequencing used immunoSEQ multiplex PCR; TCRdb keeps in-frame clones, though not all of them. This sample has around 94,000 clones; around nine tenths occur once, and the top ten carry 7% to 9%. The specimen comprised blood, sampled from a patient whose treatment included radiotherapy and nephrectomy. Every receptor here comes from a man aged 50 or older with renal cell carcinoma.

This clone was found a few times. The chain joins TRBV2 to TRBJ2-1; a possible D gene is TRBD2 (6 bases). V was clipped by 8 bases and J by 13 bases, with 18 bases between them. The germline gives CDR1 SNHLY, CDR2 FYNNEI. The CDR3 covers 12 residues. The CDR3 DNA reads TGTGCCAGCTATGCCTATGGGGGGTCCCAGTTCTTC. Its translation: CASYAYGGSQFF.

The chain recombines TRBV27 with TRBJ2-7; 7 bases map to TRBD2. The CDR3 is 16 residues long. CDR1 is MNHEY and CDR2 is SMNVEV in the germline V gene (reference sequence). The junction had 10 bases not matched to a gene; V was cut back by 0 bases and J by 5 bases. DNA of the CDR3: TGTGCCAGCAGTTTATCTTACGATGGGGGGGGGAACGAGCAGTACTTC. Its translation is CASSLSYDGGGNEQYF.

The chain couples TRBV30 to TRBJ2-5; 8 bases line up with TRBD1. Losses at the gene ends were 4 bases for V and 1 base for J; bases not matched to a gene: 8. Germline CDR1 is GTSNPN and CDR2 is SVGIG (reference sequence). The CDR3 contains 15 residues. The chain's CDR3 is CAWNIAQGAQETQYF. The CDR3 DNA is TGTGCCTGGAACATCGCTCAGGGGGCCCAAGAGACCCAGTACTTC.

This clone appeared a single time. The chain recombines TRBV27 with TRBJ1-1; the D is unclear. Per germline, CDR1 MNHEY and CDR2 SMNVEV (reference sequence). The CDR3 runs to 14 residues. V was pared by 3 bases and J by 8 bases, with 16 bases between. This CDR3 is CASSFRAEVIEAFF. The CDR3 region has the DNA TGTGCCAGCAGTTTCCGGGCAGAAGTTATCGAAGCTTTCTTT.

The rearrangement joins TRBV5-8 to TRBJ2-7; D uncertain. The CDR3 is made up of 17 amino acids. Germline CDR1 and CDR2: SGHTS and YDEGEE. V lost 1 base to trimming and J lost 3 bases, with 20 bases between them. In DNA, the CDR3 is TGTGCCAGCAGCTTGCACTTGAACAGCGCCTACTACTACGAGCAGTACTTC. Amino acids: CASSLHLNSAYYYEQYF.

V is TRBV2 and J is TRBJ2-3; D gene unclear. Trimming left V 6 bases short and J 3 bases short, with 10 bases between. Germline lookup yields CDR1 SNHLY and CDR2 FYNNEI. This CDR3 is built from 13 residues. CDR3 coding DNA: TGTGCCAGCAGCCCGCTTATTACAGATACGCAGTATTTT. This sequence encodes CASSPLITDTQYF.

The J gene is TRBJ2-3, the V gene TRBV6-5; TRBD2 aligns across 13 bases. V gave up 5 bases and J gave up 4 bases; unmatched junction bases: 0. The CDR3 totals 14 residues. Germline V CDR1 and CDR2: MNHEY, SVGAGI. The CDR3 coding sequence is TGTGCCAGCAGTGGACTAGCGGGAGCAGATACGCAGTATTTT. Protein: CASSGLAGADTQYF.

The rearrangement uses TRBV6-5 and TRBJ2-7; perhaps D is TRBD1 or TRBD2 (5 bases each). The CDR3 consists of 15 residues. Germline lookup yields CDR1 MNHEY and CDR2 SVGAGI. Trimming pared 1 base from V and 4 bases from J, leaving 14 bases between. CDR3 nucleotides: TGTGCCAGCAGTTACTTGCAGGGAACGGGGTACGAGCAGTACTTC. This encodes CASSYLQGTGYEQYF.

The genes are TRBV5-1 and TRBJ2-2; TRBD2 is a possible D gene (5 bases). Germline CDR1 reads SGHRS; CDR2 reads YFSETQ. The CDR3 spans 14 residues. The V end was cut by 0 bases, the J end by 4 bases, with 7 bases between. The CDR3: CASSLEAGTGELFF. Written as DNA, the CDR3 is TGCGCCAGCAGCTTGGAGGCGGGCACCGGGGAGCTGTTTTTT.

The CDR3 region is CASSMGTGVTYEQYF. For the CDR3, the DNA is TGTGCCAGTAGTATGGGGACAGGGGTTACCTACGAGCAGTACTTC. The chain has TRBV19 and TRBJ2-7; the match to TRBD1 covers 10 bases. The V segment lost 3 bases and the J segment 2 bases; nucleotides outside the gene matches: 4. This CDR3 has 15 amino acids. CDR1 and CDR2 from the germline V gene are LNHDA and SQIVND (reference sequence).

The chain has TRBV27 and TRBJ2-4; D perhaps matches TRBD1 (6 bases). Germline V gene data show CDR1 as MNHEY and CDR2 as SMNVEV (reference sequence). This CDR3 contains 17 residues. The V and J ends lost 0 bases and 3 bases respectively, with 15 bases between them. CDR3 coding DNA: TGTGCCAGCAGTTTATCTACGGGACACCGAAACAAAAACATTCAGTACTTC. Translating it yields CASSLSTGHRNKNIQYF.

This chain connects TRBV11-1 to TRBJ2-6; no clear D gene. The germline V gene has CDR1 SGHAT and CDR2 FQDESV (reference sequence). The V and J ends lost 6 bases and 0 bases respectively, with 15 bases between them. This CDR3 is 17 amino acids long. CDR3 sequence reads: CASSQTQVSSGANVLTF. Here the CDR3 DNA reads TGTGCCAGCAGTCAGACTCAAGTTAGCTCTGGGGCCAACGTCCTGACTTTC.

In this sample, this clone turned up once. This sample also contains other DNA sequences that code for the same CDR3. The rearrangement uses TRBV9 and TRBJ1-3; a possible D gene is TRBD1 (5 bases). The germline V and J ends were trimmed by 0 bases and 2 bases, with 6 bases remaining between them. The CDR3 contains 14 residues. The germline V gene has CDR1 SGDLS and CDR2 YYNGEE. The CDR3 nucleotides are TGTGCCAGCAGCGTAGGGGGGGCTGGAAACACCATATATTTT. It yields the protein CASSVGGAGNTIYF. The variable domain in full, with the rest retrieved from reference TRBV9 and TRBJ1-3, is DSGVTQTPKHLITATGQRVTLRCSPRSGDLSVYWYQQSLDQGLQFLIQYYNGEERAKGNILERFSAQQFPDLHSELNLSSLELGDSALYFCASSVGGAGNTIYFGEGSWLTVV.

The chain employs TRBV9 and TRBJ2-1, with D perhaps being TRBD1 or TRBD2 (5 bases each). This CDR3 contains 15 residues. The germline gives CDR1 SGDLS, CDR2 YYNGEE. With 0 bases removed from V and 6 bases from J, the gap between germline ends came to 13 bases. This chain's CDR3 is CASSVGGGIGNEQFF. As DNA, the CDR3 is TGTGCCAGCAGCGTAGGTGGGGGAATTGGCAATGAGCAGTTCTTC.

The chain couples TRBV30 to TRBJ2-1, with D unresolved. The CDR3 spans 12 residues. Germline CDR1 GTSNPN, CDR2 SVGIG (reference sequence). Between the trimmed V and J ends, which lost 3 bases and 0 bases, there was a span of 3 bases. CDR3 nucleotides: TGTGCCTGGAGCACCTCCTACAATGAGCAGTTCTTC. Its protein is CAWSTSYNEQFF.

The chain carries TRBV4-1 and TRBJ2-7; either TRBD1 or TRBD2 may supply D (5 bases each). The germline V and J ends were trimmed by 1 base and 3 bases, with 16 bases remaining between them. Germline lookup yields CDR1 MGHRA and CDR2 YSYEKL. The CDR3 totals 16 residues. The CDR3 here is CASSQAQGEGFYEQYF. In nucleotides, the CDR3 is TGCGCCAGCAGCCAAGCCCAGGGAGAGGGGTTCTACGAGCAGTACTTC.

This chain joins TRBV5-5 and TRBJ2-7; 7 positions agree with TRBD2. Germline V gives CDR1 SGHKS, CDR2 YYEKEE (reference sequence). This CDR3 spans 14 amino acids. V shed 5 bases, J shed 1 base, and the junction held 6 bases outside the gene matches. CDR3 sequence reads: CASRLTGGSYEQYF. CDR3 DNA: TGTGCCAGCAGGCTGACGGGGGGTTCCTACGAGCAGTACTTC.

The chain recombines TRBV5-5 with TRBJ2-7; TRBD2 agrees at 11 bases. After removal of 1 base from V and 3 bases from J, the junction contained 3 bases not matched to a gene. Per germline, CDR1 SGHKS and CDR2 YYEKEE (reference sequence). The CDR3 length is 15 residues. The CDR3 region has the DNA TGTGCCAGCAGCTTGTCGGGACTAGCGGTCTACGAGCAGTACTTC. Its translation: CASSLSGLAVYEQYF.

CDR3 loop: CSVETGGAVYGYTF. The CDR3 region has the DNA TGCAGCGTTGAAACCGGGGGGGCTGTCTATGGCTACACCTTC. The chain employs TRBV29-1 and TRBJ1-2; D perhaps matches TRBD1 (6 bases). The V end lost 2 bases, the J end lost 4 bases, and 14 bases lay between the germline ends. Per the germline V gene, CDR1 is SQVTM and CDR2 is ANQGSEA. CDR3 length: 14 residues.

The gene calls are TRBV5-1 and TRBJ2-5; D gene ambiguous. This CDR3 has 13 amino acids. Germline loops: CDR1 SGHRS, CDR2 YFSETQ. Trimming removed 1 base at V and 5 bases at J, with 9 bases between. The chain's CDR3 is CASSLLDFETQYF. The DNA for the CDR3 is TGCGCCAGCAGCTTGTTGGATTTTGAGACCCAGTACTTC.

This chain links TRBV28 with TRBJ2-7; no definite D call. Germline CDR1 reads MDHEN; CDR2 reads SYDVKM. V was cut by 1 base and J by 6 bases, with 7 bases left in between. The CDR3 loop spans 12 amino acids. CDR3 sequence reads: CASSLLGGEQYF. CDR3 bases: TGTGCCAGCAGTTTATTGGGTGGCGAGCAGTACTTC.

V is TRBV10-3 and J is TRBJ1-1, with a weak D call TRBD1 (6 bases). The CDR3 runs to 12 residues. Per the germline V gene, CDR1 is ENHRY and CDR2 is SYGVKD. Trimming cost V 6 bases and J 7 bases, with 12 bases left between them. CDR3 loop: CAIRDSGDEAFF. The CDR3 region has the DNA TGTGCCATCAGGGACAGTGGGGATGAAGCTTTCTTT.

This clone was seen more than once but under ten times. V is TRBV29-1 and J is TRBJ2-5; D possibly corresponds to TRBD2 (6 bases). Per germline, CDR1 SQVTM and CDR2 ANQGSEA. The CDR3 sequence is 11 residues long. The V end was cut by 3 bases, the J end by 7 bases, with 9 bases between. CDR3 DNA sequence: TGCAGCGTTGAGAACGGGGGGACCCAGTACTTC. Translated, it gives CSVENGGTQYF.

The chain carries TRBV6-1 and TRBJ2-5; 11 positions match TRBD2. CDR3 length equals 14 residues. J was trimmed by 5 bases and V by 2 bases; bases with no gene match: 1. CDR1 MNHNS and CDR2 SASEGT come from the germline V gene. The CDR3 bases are TGTGCCAGCAGTGAAATAGCGGGAGGGGAGACCCAGTACTTC. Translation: CASSEIAGGETQYF.

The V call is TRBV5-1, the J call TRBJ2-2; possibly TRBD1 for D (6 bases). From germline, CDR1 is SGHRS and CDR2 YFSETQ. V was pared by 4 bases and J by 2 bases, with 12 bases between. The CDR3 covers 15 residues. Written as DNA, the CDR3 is TGCGCCAGCAGCCCTAGGACAGTAAACACCGGGGAGCTGTTTTTT. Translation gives CASSPRTVNTGELFF.